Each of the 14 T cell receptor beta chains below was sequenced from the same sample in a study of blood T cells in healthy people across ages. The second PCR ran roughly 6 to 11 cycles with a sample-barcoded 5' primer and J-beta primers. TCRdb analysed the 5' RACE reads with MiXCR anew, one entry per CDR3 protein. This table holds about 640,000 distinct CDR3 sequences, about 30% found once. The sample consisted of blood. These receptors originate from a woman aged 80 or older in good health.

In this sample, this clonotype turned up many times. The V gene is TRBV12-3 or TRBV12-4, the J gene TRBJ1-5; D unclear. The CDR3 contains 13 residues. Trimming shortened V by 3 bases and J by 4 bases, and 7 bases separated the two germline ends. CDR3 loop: CASSFNGNQPQHF. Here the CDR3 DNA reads TGTGCCAGCAGTTTTAATGGAAATCAGCCCCAGCATTTT.

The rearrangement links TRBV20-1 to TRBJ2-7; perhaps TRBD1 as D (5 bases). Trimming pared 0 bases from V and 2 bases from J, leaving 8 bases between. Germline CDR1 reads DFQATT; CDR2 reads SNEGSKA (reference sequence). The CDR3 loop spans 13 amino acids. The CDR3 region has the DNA TGCAGTGCTAGAGATTGGGGCACCTACGAGCAGTACTTC. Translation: CSARDWGTYEQYF.

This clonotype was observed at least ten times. CDR3 nucleotides: TGCAGTGCTAGAGATAGGTCTAGCGGGGGCCGGTACAATGAGCAGTTCTTC. Residues: CSARDRSSGGRYNEQFF. The genes are TRBV20-1 and TRBJ2-1; 10 positions match TRBD2. The length of the CDR3 is 17 residues. Germline CDR1 DFQATT, CDR2 SNEGSKA (reference sequence). V shed 0 bases, J shed 4 bases, and the junction held 9 bases outside the gene matches.

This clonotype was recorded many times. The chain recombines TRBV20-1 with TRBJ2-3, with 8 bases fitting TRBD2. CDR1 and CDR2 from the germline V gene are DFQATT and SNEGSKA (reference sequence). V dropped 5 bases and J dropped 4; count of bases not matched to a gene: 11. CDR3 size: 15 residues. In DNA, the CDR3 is TGCAGTGCTCCCACGGGGGGGCCGGTCGCAGATACGCAGTATTTT. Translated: CSAPTGGPVADTQYF.

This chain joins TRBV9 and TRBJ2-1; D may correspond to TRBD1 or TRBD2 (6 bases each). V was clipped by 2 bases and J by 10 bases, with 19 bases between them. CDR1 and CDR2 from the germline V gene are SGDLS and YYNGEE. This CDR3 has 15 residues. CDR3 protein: CASSVAGTPDYEQFF. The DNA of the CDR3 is TGTGCCAGCAGCGTGGCCGGGACACCGGACTACGAGCAGTTCTTC. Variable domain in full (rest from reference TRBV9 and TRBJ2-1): DSGVTQTPKHLITATGQRVTLRCSPRSGDLSVYWYQQSLDQGLQFLIQYYNGEERAKGNILERFSAQQFPDLHSELNLSSLELGDSALYFCASSVAGTPDYEQFFGPGTRLTVL.

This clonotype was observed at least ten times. CDR3 amino acids: CASSRSAGAYNEQFF. The DNA of the CDR3 is TGTGCCAGCAGCCGTTCAGCGGGGGCCTACAATGAGCAGTTCTTC. The V call is TRBV3-1, the J call TRBJ2-1; 8 nucleotides agree with TRBD2. CDR1 LGHDT and CDR2 YNNKEL come from the germline V gene (reference sequence). This CDR3 has 15 amino acids. V lost 4 bases to trimming and J lost 2 bases; unmatched junction nucleotides: 4.

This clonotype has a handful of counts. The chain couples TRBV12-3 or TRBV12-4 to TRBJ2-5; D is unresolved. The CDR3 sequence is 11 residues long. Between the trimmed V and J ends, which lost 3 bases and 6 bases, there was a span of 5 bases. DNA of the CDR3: TGTGCCAGCAGTTTCGGTCAGACCCAGTACTTC. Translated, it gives CASSFGQTQYF.

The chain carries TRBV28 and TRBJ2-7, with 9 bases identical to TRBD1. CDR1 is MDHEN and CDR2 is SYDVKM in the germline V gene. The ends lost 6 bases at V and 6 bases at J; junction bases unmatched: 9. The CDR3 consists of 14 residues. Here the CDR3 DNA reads TGTGCCAGCAGGCCCCCGGGACAGGGCTGCGAGCAGTACTTC. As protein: CASRPPGQGCEQYF.

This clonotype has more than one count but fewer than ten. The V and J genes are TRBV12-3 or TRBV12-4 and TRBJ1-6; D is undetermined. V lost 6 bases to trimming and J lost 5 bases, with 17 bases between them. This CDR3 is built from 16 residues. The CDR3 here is CASSPYSLLNNSPLHF. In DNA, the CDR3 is TGTGCCAGCAGCCCCTACAGTCTCCTTAATAATTCACCCCTCCACTTT.

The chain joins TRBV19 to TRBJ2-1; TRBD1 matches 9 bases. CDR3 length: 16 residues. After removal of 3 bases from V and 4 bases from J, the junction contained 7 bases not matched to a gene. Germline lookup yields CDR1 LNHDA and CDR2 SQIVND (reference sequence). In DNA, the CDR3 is TGTGCCAGTAGTATCAAATCCGGGACAGGGTACAATGAGCAGTTCTTC. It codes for CASSIKSGTGYNEQFF.

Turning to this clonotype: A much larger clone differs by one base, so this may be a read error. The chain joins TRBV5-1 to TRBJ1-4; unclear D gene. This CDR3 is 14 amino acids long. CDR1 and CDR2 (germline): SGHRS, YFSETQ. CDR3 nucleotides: TGCGCCGGCAGCCGTAGTGCAACTAATGAAAAACTGTTTTTT. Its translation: CAGSRSATNEKLFF.

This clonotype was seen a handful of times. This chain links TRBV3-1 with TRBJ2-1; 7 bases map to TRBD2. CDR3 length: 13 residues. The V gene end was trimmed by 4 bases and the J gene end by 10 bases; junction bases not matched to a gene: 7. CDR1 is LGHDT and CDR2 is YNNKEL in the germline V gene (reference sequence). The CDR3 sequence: CASSLQPRGEQFF. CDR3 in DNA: TGTGCCAGCAGCCTTCAACCGCGGGGGGAGCAGTTCTTC.

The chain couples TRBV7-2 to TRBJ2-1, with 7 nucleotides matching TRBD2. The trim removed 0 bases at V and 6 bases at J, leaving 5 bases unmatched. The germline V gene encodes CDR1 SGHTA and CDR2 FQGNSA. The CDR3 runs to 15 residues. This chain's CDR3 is CASSLAGGGFNEQFF. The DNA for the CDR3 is TGTGCCAGCAGCTTAGCTGGGGGGGGGTTCAATGAGCAGTTCTTC.

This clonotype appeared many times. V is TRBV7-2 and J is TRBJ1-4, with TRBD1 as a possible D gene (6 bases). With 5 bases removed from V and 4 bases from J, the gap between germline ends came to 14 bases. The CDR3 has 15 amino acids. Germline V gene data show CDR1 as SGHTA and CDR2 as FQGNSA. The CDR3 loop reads CASSERRGGNEKLFF. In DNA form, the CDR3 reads TGTGCCAGCAGCGAACGCAGGGGAGGTAATGAAAAACTGTTTTTT.